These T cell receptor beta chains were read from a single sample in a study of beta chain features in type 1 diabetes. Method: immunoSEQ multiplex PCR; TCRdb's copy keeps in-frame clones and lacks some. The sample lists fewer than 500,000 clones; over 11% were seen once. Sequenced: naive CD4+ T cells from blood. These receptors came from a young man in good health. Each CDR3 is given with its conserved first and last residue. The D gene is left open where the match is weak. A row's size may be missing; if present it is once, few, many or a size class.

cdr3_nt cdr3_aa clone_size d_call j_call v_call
TGTGCCAGCAGCTTAGGACAGATACAAGAGACCCAGTACTTC CASSLGQIQETQYF NA NA TRBJ2-5 TRBV7-6
TGTGCCAGCAGCCTGGCCATGAACACTGAAGCTTTCTTT CASSLAMNTEAFF few NA TRBJ1-1 TRBV7-9
TGTGCCAGCAGTCAGGGGCGGGAGCTGTTTTTT CASSQGRELFF NA NA TRBJ2-2 TRBV27
TGCGCCAGCAGCTTGGGCGGGAGCTCCTACAATGAGCAGTTCTTC CASSLGGSSYNEQFF NA TRBD2 TRBJ2-1 TRBV5-1
TGCAGCGTCTATTTGCTAGCGGGAGTGGGGTATTTT CSVYLLAGVGYF NA TRBD2 TRBJ2-3 TRBV29-1
TGTGCCAGCAGAGACGGGGACAGGGGCCCAAAGGGAGCTTTCTTT CASRDGDRGPKGAFF NA TRBD1 TRBJ1-1 TRBV6-6
TGTGCCAGCAGTGCCAGACTAGCGAGGGGGGAGACCCAGTACTTC CASSARLARGETQYF once TRBD2 TRBJ2-5 TRBV6-6
TGTGCCAGCAGCTTAAGCGGCAGCGTGAACACTGAAGCTTTCTTT CASSLSGSVNTEAFF NA NA TRBJ1-1 TRBV7-2
TGTGCCAGCAGCGTAGTGGTGGCAGGAGGGGCCGGGGAGCTGTTTTTT CASSVVVAGGAGELFF NA NA TRBJ2-2 TRBV9
TGTGCCAGCAGCTTCCCCGGGGGGCGATTGAACACTGAAGCTTTCTTT CASSFPGGRLNTEAFF few NA TRBJ1-1 TRBV5-4
TGTGCCAGCAGATTGAAAAATGAGCAGTTCTTC CASRLKNEQFF few NA TRBJ2-1 TRBV6-5
TGTGCCAGCAGACGATCAGAGAGCACTGAAGCTTTCTTT CASRRSESTEAFF NA NA TRBJ1-1 TRBV25-1
TGTGCCAGCAGTGAATTGAGCCACTCTGGGGCCAACGTCCTGACTTTC CASSELSHSGANVLTF NA NA TRBJ2-6 TRBV25-1
TGTGCCAGCAGATTAGCGGCCTCCTACAATGAGCAGTTCTTC CASRLAASYNEQFF NA NA TRBJ2-1 TRBV6-5
TGTGCCAGCAGCTTAGAACAGTTCCAAGAGACCCAGTACTTC CASSLEQFQETQYF few NA TRBJ2-5 TRBV11-3
TGTGCCAGCAGAGGCCCAAGATCACCCCTCCACTTT CASRGPRSPLHF NA NA TRBJ1-6 TRBV6-5
TGTGCCAGCAGCCGATCGGCCGACACTGAAGCTTTCTTT CASSRSADTEAFF NA NA TRBJ1-1 TRBV7-9
TGTGCCAGCAGCCCTATAGCGAACACCGGGGAGCTGTTTTTT CASSPIANTGELFF NA NA TRBJ2-2 TRBV2
TGTGCCAGCAGAGAGGACGGATTAACCGGGGAGCTGTTTTTT CASREDGLTGELFF NA NA TRBJ2-2 TRBV2
TGCGCCAGCAGCTCAGGTCATACTAATGAAAAACTGTTTTTT CASSSGHTNEKLFF NA NA TRBJ1-4 TRBV5-1
TGTGCCAGCGGCAGGGGGTACACCGGGGAGCTGTTTTTT CASGRGYTGELFF few TRBD1 TRBJ2-2 TRBV2
TGCAGCGTTCTGATAGCCAAAAACATTCAGTACTTC CSVLIAKNIQYF NA NA TRBJ2-4 TRBV29-1
TGCGCCAGCAGCCAAGATGAAGGACTACCAACCGGGGAGCTGTTTTTT CASSQDEGLPTGELFF NA NA TRBJ2-2 TRBV4-3
TGTGCCAGCAGTCTTGGAACAATCCGAGGTACGCAGTATTTT CASSLGTIRGTQYF NA NA TRBJ2-3 TRBV9
TGCGCCAGCAGCCAGTTGGAGTCAGATACGCAGTATTTT CASSQLESDTQYF NA NA TRBJ2-3 TRBV4-1
TGTGCCAGCAGCCAAGGGGATACGCAGTATTTT CASSQGDTQYF NA NA TRBJ2-3 TRBV14
TGTGCCAGCAGGTCGACAGGGGGCGGAGAGACCCAGTACTTC CASRSTGGGETQYF NA TRBD1 TRBJ2-5 TRBV7-3
TGTGCCACCTCGGTTGGCAAAACAGGGGCCTACGAGCAGTACTTC CATSVGKTGAYEQYF NA TRBD1 TRBJ2-7 TRBV15
TGTGCCTGGAGTGTAAAGCGCTACAATGAGCAGTTCTTC CAWSVKRYNEQFF few NA TRBJ2-1 TRBV30
TGTGCCAGCAGCGTCCTGGACAGGGTGGATGGCTACACCTTC CASSVLDRVDGYTF NA TRBD1 TRBJ1-2 TRBV5-6
TGTGCCAGCAGCGTTGGGGGGAATGGGGCAGATACGCAGTATTTT CASSVGGNGADTQYF NA NA TRBJ2-3 TRBV9
TGTGCCAGCACAGGGGGTGACGCAGATACGCAGTATTTT CASTGGDADTQYF few TRBD1 TRBJ2-3 TRBV6-1
TGTGCCAGCAGCTCGTGGACAGGGAAGTCTGGGGCCAACGTCCTGACTTTC CASSSWTGKSGANVLTF NA TRBD1 TRBJ2-6 TRBV7-9
TGTGCCAGCAGATTTGACGGGGGTGGTGGCTACACCTTC CASRFDGGGGYTF NA NA TRBJ1-2 TRBV6-5
TGTGCCAGCAGCTTAGACGGGGAAGAGACCCAGTACTTC CASSLDGEETQYF NA NA TRBJ2-5 TRBV11-2
TGTGCCAGTAGTATGACAGGGCGAAGCTCCTACGAGCAGTACTTC CASSMTGRSSYEQYF few TRBD1 TRBJ2-7 TRBV19
TGCGCCAGCAGCCAAGACACTAGCGGGGGCTCCCGTTCCGATACGCAGTATTTT CASSQDTSGGSRSDTQYF NA TRBD2 TRBJ2-3 TRBV4-3
TGCGCCAGCAGCCTAGGACTAGCGGGGGCAGATACGCAGTATTTT CASSLGLAGADTQYF few TRBD2 TRBJ2-3 TRBV4-1
TGTGCCAGCAGCGTAGAAGACTTACCGAATACGCAGTATTTT CASSVEDLPNTQYF NA NA TRBJ2-3 TRBV9
TGCAGCGTTGTTGACCACTCTGGGGCCAACGTCCTGACTTTC CSVVDHSGANVLTF NA NA TRBJ2-6 TRBV29-1
TGTGCCAGCAGCGGGACAGGCGCCTACAATGAGCAGTTCTTC CASSGTGAYNEQFF few TRBD1 TRBJ2-1 TRBV9
TGTGCCAGCAGCTCCGCGTCGCGTGCAACTAATGAAAAACTGTTTTTT CASSSASRATNEKLFF few NA TRBJ1-4 TRBV7-2
TGTGCCAGCAGCCTACTAAACACCGGGGAGCTGTTTTTT CASSLLNTGELFF few NA TRBJ2-2 TRBV7-2
TGTGCCAGCAGCTTCGGGCCCCGCTACGAGCAGTACTTC CASSFGPRYEQYF NA NA TRBJ2-7 TRBV7-8
TGCGCCAGCAGCCGCGTAGGGGACAGGGGCTCTTTACAGTACTTC CASSRVGDRGSLQYF few TRBD1 TRBJ2-7 TRBV4-3
TGCGCCAGCAGTCAATCGGGAACTGGAAACACCATATATTTT CASSQSGTGNTIYF NA NA TRBJ1-3 TRBV23-1
TGTGCCAGCAGCACGGGACAGGTGAACACTGAAGCTTTCTTT CASSTGQVNTEAFF few TRBD1 TRBJ1-1 TRBV7-9
TGCGCCACGGCCGGACAGGGTGGAACTGAAGCTTTCTTT CATAGQGGTEAFF NA TRBD1 TRBJ1-1 TRBV4-3
TGCAGCGTCGCCGCGGCCCTAAAAGAGACCCAGTACTTC CSVAAALKETQYF NA NA TRBJ2-5 TRBV29-1
TGCAGCGTTGCGGAGAATGAGCAGTTCTTC CSVAENEQFF many NA TRBJ2-1 TRBV29-1
TGTGCCAGCAGCGTAGATAACAGTTACACAGATACGCAGTATTTT CASSVDNSYTDTQYF NA NA TRBJ2-3 TRBV9
TGTGCCAGCAGCTTCCCTACCATGGAGACCCAGTACTTC CASSFPTMETQYF many NA TRBJ2-5 TRBV7-9